The 4 T cell receptor beta chains reported below all come from one sample, sequenced in a study of early T cells in non-severe SARS-CoV-2 infection. Each CDR3 protein is one row after TCRdb ran MiXCR on the 5' RACE reads. The data show approximately 41,000 distinct CDR3 sequences, about 4.5% seen once. Input material: whole blood. These TCRs come from an adult who was a healthcare worker with PCR-confirmed SARS-CoV-2 infection or an uninfected control (not recorded which).

This clonotype was recorded a few times. This rearrangement joins TRBV12-3 or TRBV12-4 to TRBJ1-3; 7 nucleotides agree with TRBD1. The CDR3 length is 16 residues. V dropped 6 bases and J dropped 0; count of bases not matched to a gene: 8. The CDR3 here is CASSPEGAVSGNTIYF. CDR3 DNA: TGTGCCAGCAGCCCCGAGGGGGCAGTCTCTGGAAACACCATATATTTT.

This clonotype was seen ten or more times. The rearrangement uses TRBV2 and TRBJ2-2, with 9 nucleotides matching TRBD2. CDR3 length: 16 residues. The germline V gene encodes CDR1 SNHLY and CDR2 FYNNEI. V lost 1 base to trimming and J lost 4 bases; unmatched junction nucleotides: 4. In nucleotides, the CDR3 is TGTGCCAGCAGTGAAGAGGTAGCGGGAGTCACCGGGGAGCTGTTTTTT. Protein: CASSEEVAGVTGELFF.

Concerning this clonotype: One end of the junction varies from germline; a read error may be responsible. V usage is TRBV11-2 and J usage is TRBJ2-1, with D perhaps matching TRBD1 (6 bases). Germline assignment: CDR1 SGHAT and CDR2 FQNNGV. This CDR3 region has 15 residues. This chain's CDR3 is CASSYGQSSYNEQFF. CDR3 sequence (DNA): TGCGCCAGCAGCTACGGACAGAGCTCCTACAATGAGCAGTTCTTC.

V gene TRBV7-8 combines with J gene TRBJ1-5; D is ambiguous. The CDR3 is made up of 15 amino acids. The V gene lost 7 bases and the J gene lost 2 bases, with 15 bases spanning the gap. Per the germline V gene, CDR1 is SGHVS and CDR2 is FQNEAQ. The CDR3 sequence is CASNLSPTRNQPQHF. CDR3 nucleotides: TGTGCCAGCAACCTTTCCCCGACGCGCAATCAGCCCCAGCATTTT. Supplemented by reference TRBV7-8 and TRBJ1-5, the full variable domain reads GAGVSQSPRYKVAKRGQDVALRCDPISGHVSLFWYQQALGQGPEFLTYFQNEAQLDKSGLPSDRFFAERPEGSVSTLKIQRTQQEDSAVYLCASNLSPTRNQPQHFGDGTRLSIL.